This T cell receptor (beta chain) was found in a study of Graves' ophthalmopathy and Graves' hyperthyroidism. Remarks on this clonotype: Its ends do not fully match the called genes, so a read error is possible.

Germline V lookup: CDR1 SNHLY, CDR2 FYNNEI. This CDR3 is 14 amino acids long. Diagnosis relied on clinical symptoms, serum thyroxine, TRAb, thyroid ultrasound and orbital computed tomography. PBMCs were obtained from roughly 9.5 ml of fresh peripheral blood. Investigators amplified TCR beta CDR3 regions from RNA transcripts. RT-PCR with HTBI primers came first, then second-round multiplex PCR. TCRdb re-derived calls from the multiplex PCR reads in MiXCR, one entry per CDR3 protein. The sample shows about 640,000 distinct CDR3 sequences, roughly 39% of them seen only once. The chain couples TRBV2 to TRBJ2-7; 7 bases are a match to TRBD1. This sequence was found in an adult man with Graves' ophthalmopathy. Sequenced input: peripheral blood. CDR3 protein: CSSSGRQGSHEQYF. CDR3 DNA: TGTTCCAGCAGTGGAAGACAGGGATCCCACGAGCAGTACTTC. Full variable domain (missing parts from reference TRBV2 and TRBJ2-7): EPEVTQTPSHQVTQMGQEVILRCVPISNHLYFYWYRQILGQKVEFLVSFYNNEISEKSEIFDDQFSVERPDGSNFTLKIRSTKLEDSAMYFCSSSGRQGSHEQYFGPGTRLTVT.